This T cell receptor beta chain is from a study of blood T cell repertoires in COVID-19. Study-level background: Material from acute and convalescent COVID-19 was sourced from the United States, Italy and Spain. From T cells, B-cell-depleted T cells, or PBMCs came the material, which was cDNA or gDNA.

Germline CDR1 is SEHNR and CDR2 is FQNEAQ (reference sequence). The ends were cut back, 6 bases at V and 6 bases at J, with 17 bases in the middle. This CDR3 is 14 amino acids long. In the study's own analysis: Reference gene primer amplification gave nucleated cell count estimates. Data came from immunoSEQ multiplex PCR; TCRdb stores just in-frame clones and leaves some out. V, J and clone size reflect that table, while D and trimming were determined from the DNA. The repertoire holds about 35,000 clones, with almost 85% as singletons. Material: peripheral blood. The clonotype was recovered from an elderly man with active or convalescent COVID-19. The chain joins TRBV7-9 to TRBJ2-5; tentative D call: TRBD2 (5 bases). The chain's CDR3 is CASRPLEGVKTQYF. The CDR3 DNA is TGTGCCAGCAGGCCCCTTGAGGGCGTAAAGACCCAGTACTTC.